The 9 T cell receptor beta chains presented below share a single source sample, sequenced in a study of blood T cell repertoires in COVID-19 (TCRdb year 2020). Library generation was performed with the immunoSEQ multiplex PCR assay. TCRdb retrieved this table from immuneACCESS and kept in-frame rearrangements only. Not all clones are present; in checked studies, unresolved V genes account for under half, and no reason is known for the remainder. The sample table lists about 90,000 clones, 75% to 90% of them with a count of one. The biggest ten clones account for approximately 3.1% of the sample. The sequenced sample consisted of peripheral blood. These receptors originate from a woman between 65 and 79 years old with acute or convalescent COVID-19.

The chain employs TRBV28 and TRBJ1-1; the D gene is possibly TRBD1 (5 bases). This CDR3 has 16 residues. Looked up from germline, CDR1 is MDHEN and CDR2 is SYDVKM. Trimming took off 4 bases at V and 1 base at J, with 16 bases between the two ends. In DNA, the CDR3 is TGTGCCAGCAGTTCCCCGGGGGGGACCAAGAACACTGAAGCTTTCTTT. This encodes CASSSPGGTKNTEAFF.

The rearrangement links TRBV15 to TRBJ1-2, with D possibly matching TRBD1 (5 bases). Germline values: CDR1 LNHNV, CDR2 YYDKDF (reference sequence). V was shortened by 1 base and J by 8 bases, with 14 bases between the two germline ends. The CDR3 is 14 residues long. The CDR3 coding sequence is TGTGCCACCAGCAGAGGCGGAGGGGCGGAGGGCTACACCTTC. It is translated as CATSRGGGAEGYTF.

This rearrangement joins TRBV6-5 to TRBJ2-7, with 8 bases aligning to TRBD1. The CDR3 spans 13 residues. Unmatched junction bases numbered 7, after V lost 11 bases and J lost 1 base. From germline, CDR1 is MNHEY and CDR2 SVGAGI. DNA for the CDR3: TGTGCCCGAGGGAGACAGGGGTCCTACGAGCAGTACTTC. Its translation is CARGRQGSYEQYF.

This clone has only one observation. The chain recombines TRBV7-9 with TRBJ2-3; D is perhaps TRBD1 (5 bases). Germline loops: CDR1 SEHNR, CDR2 FQNEAQ (reference sequence). The V end lost 3 bases, the J end lost 3 bases, and 10 bases lay between the germline ends. This CDR3 spans 14 amino acids. As DNA, the CDR3 is TGTGCCAGCAGCTTTGGCAGGGTGACAGATACGCAGTATTTT. It encodes CASSFGRVTDTQYF.

J is TRBJ2-3 and V is TRBV5-1; D is perhaps TRBD2 (5 bases). CDR1 SGHRS and CDR2 YFSETQ come from the germline V gene. V was cut by 3 bases and J by 5 bases, with 13 bases left in between. The CDR3 extends over 14 amino acids. The CDR3 region has the DNA TGCGCCAGCAGCTACGGACTCAACAGAGATACGCAGTATTTT. The encoded protein is CASSYGLNRDTQYF.

This clone appeared a single time. The chain uses TRBV27 and TRBJ2-7, with 7 bases identical to TRBD1. This CDR3 spans 14 amino acids. Trimming took 5 bases from V and 2 from J; bases not matched to a gene: 6. CDR1 MNHEY and CDR2 SMNVEV come from the germline V gene (reference sequence). The CDR3 DNA reads TGTGCCAGCAGTCGGACAGGAAATCCCTACGAGCAGTACTTC. Its protein is CASSRTGNPYEQYF.

This rearrangement joins TRBV14 to TRBJ1-4, with unresolved D. This CDR3 comprises 15 residues. Between the trimmed V and J ends, which lost 4 bases and 2 bases, there was a span of 11 bases. Per the germline V gene, CDR1 is SGHDN and CDR2 is FVKESK. CDR3 DNA: TGTGCCAGCAGCCGCAATCAACGGACTAATGAAAAACTGTTTTTT. Encoded protein: CASSRNQRTNEKLFF.

The chain couples TRBV5-1 to TRBJ1-1; maybe TRBD1 (6 bases). Deletions cut 4 bases from V and 1 base from J, with 14 bases between. The length of the CDR3 is 15 residues. CDR1 is SGHRS, CDR2 YFSETQ, per germline. CDR3 region: CASSPLQGPNTEAFF. CDR3 nucleotide sequence: TGCGCCAGCAGCCCTTTACAGGGACCGAACACTGAAGCTTTCTTT.

The chain joins TRBV28 to TRBJ1-5, with 7 bases identical to TRBD1. V trimming: 5 bases; J trimming: 6 bases; junction bases outside the gene matches: 10. Germline V lookup: CDR1 MDHEN, CDR2 SYDVKM. CDR3 length: 15 amino acids. The chain's CDR3 is CASSRSRAGGQPQHF. CDR3 DNA sequence: TGTGCCAGCAGTCGCTCCCGGGCAGGGGGTCAGCCCCAGCATTTT.